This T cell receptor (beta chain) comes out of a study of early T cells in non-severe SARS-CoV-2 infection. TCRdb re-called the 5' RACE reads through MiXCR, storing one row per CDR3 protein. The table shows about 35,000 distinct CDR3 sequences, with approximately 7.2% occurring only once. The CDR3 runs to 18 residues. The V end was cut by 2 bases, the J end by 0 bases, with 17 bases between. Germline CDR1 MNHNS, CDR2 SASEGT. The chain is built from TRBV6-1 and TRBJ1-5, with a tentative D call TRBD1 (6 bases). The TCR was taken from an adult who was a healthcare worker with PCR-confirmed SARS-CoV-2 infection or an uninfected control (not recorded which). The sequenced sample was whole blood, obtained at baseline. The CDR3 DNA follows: TGTGCCAGCAGTGAAATGAGGACAGAGCTTTATAGCAATCAGCCCCAGCATTTT. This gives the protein CASSEMRTELYSNQPQHF.